This T cell receptor (beta chain) is from a study of metastatic and nonmetastatic thyroid tumors. Findings and limits, study-wide: It was reportedly found that TCR beta diversity was significantly higher in malignant thyroid tumors than in benign nodules, a difference seen in both blood and tumor samples.

Thyroid surgery took place with no prior treatment in any patient. Authors' methods: It was from CDR3 differences across clinicopathological groups that a distant-metastasis classifier for papillary thyroid cancer was built. TCRdb reanalyzed the PCR reads with MiXCR. The V and J calls were determined by TCRdb, not by the authors. This sample has 35,000 to 45,000 clones, with less than 25% found just once. This clone has at least ten counts. Its antigen is undetermined. The sample has other DNA sequences that encode this CDR3 too. Germline V CDR1 and CDR2: MNHNS, SASEGT. The CDR3 length is 15 residues. With 6 bases clipped from V and 15 bases from J, the junction kept 17 bases outside the gene matches.

The sequence derives from a female donor with papillary thyroid cancer or a benign thyroid nodule (not recorded which). Some clones in this sample may be carry-over from other donors' samples. V and J are TRBV6-1 and TRBJ2-1; 10 bases are a match to TRBD2. The sequenced sample was blood. The CDR3 reads CASRPVGLAGAPWFF. The CDR3 DNA follows: TGTGCCAGCAGACCGGTCGGGCTAGCGGGAGCCCCCTGGTTCTTC.